These T cell receptor beta chains were read from a single sample in a study of T cells after yellow fever vaccination. TCRdb passed the 5' RACE reads through MiXCR, listing each CDR3 protein once. This sample yields about 630,000 distinct CDR3 sequences, of which roughly an eighth are seen a single time; more than 12% belongs to the top ten. The input for sequencing was PBMCs, taken on the day of the yellow fever booster vaccination. The origin of the receptors is a man between 25 and 39 years old who received the YFV17D yellow fever vaccine. Both conserved end residues are part of each CDR3. D genes are given only for firm matches. Rows give clone size only sometimes, using once, few, many, or a class for an expanded clone.

d_call: TRBD2; cdr3_length: 15; v_call: TRBV5-1; clone_size: NA; j_call: TRBJ2-7; cdr3_aa: CASSVTSGRPYEQYF; cdr3_nt: TGCGCCAGCAGCGTTACTAGCGGGAGGCCCTACGAGCAGTACTTC
d_call: TRBD1; cdr3_length: 15; v_call: TRBV15; clone_size: many; j_call: TRBJ2-1; cdr3_aa: CATSRVRTGVDEQFF; cdr3_nt: TGTGCCACCAGCAGAGTTAGGACAGGGGTCGATGAGCAGTTCTTC
d_call: NA; cdr3_length: 14; v_call: TRBV6-5; clone_size: few; j_call: TRBJ2-7; cdr3_aa: CASSYSTINYEQYF; cdr3_nt: TGTGCCAGCAGTTACTCGACGATTAACTACGAGCAGTACTTC
d_call: TRBD2; cdr3_length: 13; v_call: TRBV29-1; clone_size: few; j_call: TRBJ2-7; cdr3_aa: CSAMGGSSYEQYF; cdr3_nt: TGCAGCGCTATGGGGGGGAGCTCCTACGAGCAGTACTTC
d_call: TRBD1; cdr3_length: 11; v_call: TRBV6-5; clone_size: NA; j_call: TRBJ2-7; cdr3_aa: CASRGQGRQYF; cdr3_nt: TGTGCCAGCAGGGGACAGGGGAGGCAGTACTTC
d_call: TRBD1; cdr3_length: 15; v_call: TRBV12-3/TRBV12-4; clone_size: few; j_call: TRBJ2-7; cdr3_aa: CASSPGTGSRYEQYF; cdr3_nt: TGTGCCAGCAGTCCTGGGACAGGGTCACGCTACGAGCAGTACTTC
d_call: NA; cdr3_length: 14; v_call: TRBV7-2; clone_size: few; j_call: TRBJ2-3; cdr3_aa: CASSSQWGTDTQYF; cdr3_nt: TGTGCCAGCAGCTCTCAATGGGGCACAGATACGCAGTATTTT
d_call: TRBD2; cdr3_length: 13; v_call: TRBV5-1; clone_size: NA; j_call: TRBJ2-1; cdr3_aa: CASSQAGMNEQFF; cdr3_nt: TGCGCCAGCAGTCAAGCGGGAATGAATGAGCAGTTCTTC
d_call: NA; cdr3_length: 13; v_call: TRBV6-5; clone_size: NA; j_call: TRBJ1-4; cdr3_aa: CASSYQPNEKLFF; cdr3_nt: TGTGCCAGCAGTTACCAGCCTAATGAAAAACTGTTTTTT
d_call: NA; cdr3_length: 11; v_call: TRBV5-1; clone_size: few; j_call: TRBJ2-5; cdr3_aa: CASSGSETQYF; cdr3_nt: TGCGCCAGCAGCGGTTCAGAGACCCAGTACTTC
d_call: TRBD1; cdr3_length: 16; v_call: TRBV25-1; clone_size: few; j_call: TRBJ1-4; cdr3_aa: CASSITWTGENEKLFF; cdr3_nt: TGTGCCAGCAGTATAACTTGGACAGGGGAGAACGAAAAACTGTTTTTT
d_call: TRBD1; cdr3_length: 16; v_call: TRBV9; clone_size: few; j_call: TRBJ2-7; cdr3_aa: CASSSSMGQGIYEQYF; cdr3_nt: TGTGCCAGCAGCTCCAGTATGGGACAGGGGATCTACGAGCAGTACTTC
d_call: NA; cdr3_length: 15; v_call: TRBV11-2; clone_size: few; j_call: TRBJ2-7; cdr3_aa: CASSLRQPTYYEQYF; cdr3_nt: TGTGCCAGCAGCTTACGACAGCCGACGTACTACGAGCAGTACTTC
d_call: TRBD2; cdr3_length: 16; v_call: TRBV5-1; clone_size: few; j_call: TRBJ2-1; cdr3_aa: CASSLSLAGDQNEQFF; cdr3_nt: TGCGCCAGCAGCTTGTCCTTAGCGGGAGATCAAAATGAGCAGTTCTTC
d_call: NA; cdr3_length: 16; v_call: TRBV7-9; clone_size: NA; j_call: TRBJ1-4; cdr3_aa: CASSVGRVSTNEKLFF; cdr3_nt: TGTGCCAGCAGCGTAGGACGGGTTTCAACTAATGAAAAACTGTTTTTT
d_call: NA; cdr3_length: 14; v_call: TRBV12-3/TRBV12-4; clone_size: few; j_call: TRBJ1-5; cdr3_aa: CASSFSGPHQPQHF; cdr3_nt: TGTGCCAGCAGTTTTTCGGGGCCCCATCAGCCCCAGCATTTT
d_call: TRBD1; cdr3_length: 14; v_call: TRBV2; clone_size: few; j_call: TRBJ1-4; cdr3_aa: CASRGDRGVEKLFF; cdr3_nt: TGTGCCAGCAGAGGGGACAGGGGAGTAGAAAAACTGTTTTTT
d_call: NA; cdr3_length: 14; v_call: TRBV28; clone_size: few; j_call: TRBJ2-3; cdr3_aa: CASSSTGAVYTQYF; cdr3_nt: TGTGCCAGCTCTTCTACGGGGGCCGTATATACGCAGTATTTT
d_call: NA; cdr3_length: 14; v_call: TRBV21-1; clone_size: few; j_call: TRBJ2-2; cdr3_aa: CASCPSDNTGELFF; cdr3_nt: TGTGCCAGCTGTCCTAGCGACAACACCGGGGAGCTGTTTTTT
d_call: NA; cdr3_length: 14; v_call: TRBV10-3; clone_size: many; j_call: TRBJ2-7; cdr3_aa: CAIRSLATRGEQYF; cdr3_nt: TGTGCCATCAGGTCGCTAGCGACCCGCGGGGAGCAGTACTTC
d_call: TRBD1; cdr3_length: 15; v_call: TRBV4-3; clone_size: NA; j_call: TRBJ1-2; cdr3_aa: CASSHRDSQLYGCTF; cdr3_nt: TGCGCCAGCAGCCACCGGGACAGCCAACTCTATGGCTGCACCTTC
d_call: NA; cdr3_length: 14; v_call: TRBV7-2; clone_size: few; j_call: TRBJ2-7; cdr3_aa: CASATQQGDYEQYF; cdr3_nt: TGTGCCAGCGCAACTCAACAGGGAGACTACGAGCAGTACTTC
d_call: TRBD2; cdr3_length: 16; v_call: TRBV12-3/TRBV12-4; clone_size: NA; j_call: TRBJ2-1; cdr3_aa: CASRLTGLAGVNEQFF; cdr3_nt: TGTGCCAGCAGGCTCACGGGACTAGCGGGAGTTAATGAGCAGTTCTTC
d_call: TRBD2; cdr3_length: 13; v_call: TRBV30; clone_size: few; j_call: TRBJ2-3; cdr3_aa: CALAGAGTDTQYF; cdr3_nt: TGTGCTTTAGCGGGAGCAGGCACAGATACGCAGTATTTT
d_call: TRBD1; cdr3_length: 17; v_call: TRBV5-1; clone_size: many; j_call: TRBJ2-3; cdr3_aa: CASSSGPGTANTDTQYF; cdr3_nt: TGCGCCAGCAGCTCCGGACCCGGGACAGCAAACACAGATACGCAGTATTTT